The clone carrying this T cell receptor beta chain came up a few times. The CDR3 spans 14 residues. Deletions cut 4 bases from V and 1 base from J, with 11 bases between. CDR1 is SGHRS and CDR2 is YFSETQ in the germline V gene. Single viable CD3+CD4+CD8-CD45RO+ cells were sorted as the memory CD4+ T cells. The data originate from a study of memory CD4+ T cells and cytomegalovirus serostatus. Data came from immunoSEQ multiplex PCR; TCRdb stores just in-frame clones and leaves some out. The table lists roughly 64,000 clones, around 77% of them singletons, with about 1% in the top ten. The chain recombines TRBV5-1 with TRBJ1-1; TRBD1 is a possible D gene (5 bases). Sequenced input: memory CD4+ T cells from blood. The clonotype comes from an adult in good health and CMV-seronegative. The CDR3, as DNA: TGCGCCAGCAGCGCGGGGGAGACGAACACTGAAGCTTTCTTT. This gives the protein CASSAGETNTEAFF.